This TCR beta chain was captured by sequencing in a study of T cell responses to AZD1222 COVID-19 vaccine. As concerns this clone: Antigen specificity is unknown.

Measured with immunoSEQ multiplex PCR; TCRdb has only the in-frame clones, and not every one. Among some 120,000 clones listed, 91% were seen once. The study, taken as a whole, reports: Sampled repertoires all dated from after the peak T cell response.

The germline V gene encodes CDR1 MNHNS and CDR2 SASEGT. V lost 2 bases to trimming and J lost 4 bases, with 2 bases between them. The CDR3 is 12 residues long. The sequenced sample was peripheral blood, obtained on day 0 of AZD1222 vaccination. This clonotype originated in an adult in good health. V and J are TRBV6-1 and TRBJ1-4; D is ambiguous. The CDR3 DNA reads as TGTGCCAGCAGTGAACATAATGAAAAACTGTTTTTT. Translating it yields CASSEHNEKLFF.